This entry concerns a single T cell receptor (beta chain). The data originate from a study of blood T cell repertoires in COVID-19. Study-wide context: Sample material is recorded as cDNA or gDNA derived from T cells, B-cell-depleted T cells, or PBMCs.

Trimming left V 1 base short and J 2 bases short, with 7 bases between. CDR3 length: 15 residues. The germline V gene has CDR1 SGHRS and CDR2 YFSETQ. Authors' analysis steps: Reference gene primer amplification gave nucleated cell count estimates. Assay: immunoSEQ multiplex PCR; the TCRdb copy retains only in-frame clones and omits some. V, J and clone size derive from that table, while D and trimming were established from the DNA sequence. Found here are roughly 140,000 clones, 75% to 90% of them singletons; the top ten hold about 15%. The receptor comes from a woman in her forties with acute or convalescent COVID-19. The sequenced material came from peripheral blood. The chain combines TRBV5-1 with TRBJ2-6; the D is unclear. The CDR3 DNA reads TGCGCCAGCAGCTTGTTAGCTGCTGGGGCCAACGTCCTGACTTTC. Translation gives CASSLLAAGANVLTF.